A selection of T cell receptor beta chains follows, all from one sample in a study of tumour-infiltrating T cells in Burkitt lymphoma. Clones were read by immunoSEQ multiplex PCR, and TCRdb kept only the in-frame ones, dropping some. This sample has around 2,000 clones, with 55% to 75% found just once. Sequencing was carried out using tumor tissue. The receptors here all came from a human donor with diffuse large B-cell lymphoma. Each CDR3 is given with its conserved first and last residue. Fields, in order: V gene, D gene, clone size, J gene, CDR3 DNA, CDR3 protein. The D gene is left open where the match is weak. Expanded clones are given a class, and other clones once, few, many or no size at all.

V gene: TRBV5-6
D gene: NA
clone size: NA
J gene: TRBJ2-3
CDR3 DNA: TGTGCCAGCAGCTTGGAACGCACAGATACGCAGTATTTT
CDR3 protein: CASSLERTDTQYF

V gene: TRBV19
D gene: NA
clone size: NA
J gene: TRBJ1-4
CDR3 DNA: TGTGCCAGTACCCCGAGGGGGATAGCCGGGCATGAAAAACTGTTTTTT
CDR3 protein: CASTPRGIAGHEKLFF

V gene: TRBV7-9
D gene: NA
clone size: NA
J gene: TRBJ2-3
CDR3 DNA: TGTGCCAGCAGCTTAGATTCTTTCACAGATACGCAGTATTTT
CDR3 protein: CASSLDSFTDTQYF

V gene: TRBV6-5
D gene: TRBD1
clone size: once
J gene: TRBJ2-7
CDR3 DNA: TGTGCCAGCAGTTCCGGGACAGTTGAGCAGTACTTC
CDR3 protein: CASSSGTVEQYF

V gene: TRBV28
D gene: TRBD2
clone size: NA
J gene: TRBJ2-7
CDR3 DNA: TGTGCCAGCAGTTTCCCCGGGGGGAGCTCCTACGAGCAGTACTTC
CDR3 protein: CASSFPGGSSYEQYF

V gene: TRBV15
D gene: NA
clone size: few
J gene: TRBJ1-1
CDR3 DNA: TGTGCCACCAGCAGAGATCGAGATCCTGAAGCTTTCTTT
CDR3 protein: CATSRDRDPEAFF

V gene: TRBV11-2
D gene: NA
clone size: once
J gene: TRBJ2-2
CDR3 DNA: TGTGCCGCCCGCCGGGGGAATACCGGGGAGCTGTTTTTT
CDR3 protein: CAARRGNTGELFF

V gene: TRBV19
D gene: NA
clone size: large
J gene: TRBJ2-1
CDR3 DNA: TGTGCCAGTAGTTGGCGGGTTACCTACAATGAGCAGTTCTTC
CDR3 protein: CASSWRVTYNEQFF

V gene: TRBV4-2
D gene: NA
clone size: NA
J gene: TRBJ1-1
CDR3 DNA: TGTGCCAGCAGCTCTGGGGGGAACACTGAAGCTTTCTTT
CDR3 protein: CASSSGGNTEAFF

V gene: TRBV4-1
D gene: NA
clone size: NA
J gene: TRBJ2-2
CDR3 DNA: TGCGCCAGCAGGAGAACCCCAGGGGTAAGAAGCACCGGGGAGCTGTTTTTT
CDR3 protein: CASRRTPGVRSTGELFF

V gene: TRBV7-3
D gene: NA
clone size: few
J gene: TRBJ1-1
CDR3 DNA: TGTGCCAGCAGCCTCCACCCCGGGGGAACTGAAGCTTTCTTT
CDR3 protein: CASSLHPGGTEAFF

V gene: TRBV11-2
D gene: NA
clone size: NA
J gene: TRBJ1-5
CDR3 DNA: TGTGCCAGCAGCTTAGTCCTAGGGATTGGCGGACAGCCCCAGCATTTT
CDR3 protein: CASSLVLGIGGQPQHF

V gene: TRBV28
D gene: TRBD2
clone size: NA
J gene: TRBJ2-7
CDR3 DNA: TGTGCCAGCAGTCCAAGCGGGAGAAGAGGGGAGCAGTACTTC
CDR3 protein: CASSPSGRRGEQYF

V gene: TRBV5-6
D gene: NA
clone size: NA
J gene: TRBJ1-1
CDR3 DNA: TGTGCCAGCAGCGTTCCAGGTAACACTGAAGCTTTCTTT
CDR3 protein: CASSVPGNTEAFF

V gene: TRBV28
D gene: NA
clone size: NA
J gene: TRBJ1-1
CDR3 DNA: TGTGCCAGTAAATCAGGGGTTACTGAAGCTTTCTTT
CDR3 protein: CASKSGVTEAFF

V gene: TRBV27
D gene: NA
clone size: few
J gene: TRBJ1-5
CDR3 DNA: TGTGCCAGCAGTTTAAATCAGGGGAAGCCCCAGCATTTT
CDR3 protein: CASSLNQGKPQHF

V gene: TRBV13
D gene: NA
clone size: NA
J gene: TRBJ1-2
CDR3 DNA: TGTGCCAGCAGCTTAGAGGGGTATGGCTACACCTTC
CDR3 protein: CASSLEGYGYTF

V gene: TRBV6-5
D gene: NA
clone size: NA
J gene: TRBJ1-2
CDR3 DNA: TGTGCCAGCAGTTACTCTACAGCTGCGCTCCATGGCTACACCTTC
CDR3 protein: CASSYSTAALHGYTF

V gene: TRBV7-2
D gene: TRBD1
clone size: NA
J gene: TRBJ2-5
CDR3 DNA: TGTGCCAGCAGCACCTACGGACAGGCCCGGACGACCCAGTACTTC
CDR3 protein: CASSTYGQARTTQYF

V gene: TRBV10-3
D gene: NA
clone size: once
J gene: TRBJ1-2
CDR3 DNA: TGTGCCATCAGTGACGTTCAGGGAATGTGGCAAGGGTACACCTTC
CDR3 protein: CAISDVQGMWQGYTF

V gene: TRBV7-2
D gene: NA
clone size: NA
J gene: TRBJ1-2
CDR3 DNA: TGTGCCAGCAGCTTAGGGGCAGGGAGCGGCTACACCTTC
CDR3 protein: CASSLGAGSGYTF

V gene: TRBV28
D gene: NA
clone size: NA
J gene: TRBJ2-7
CDR3 DNA: TGTGCCAGCAGTCGACAGGCTTACTACGAGCAGTACTTC
CDR3 protein: CASSRQAYYEQYF

V gene: TRBV6-1
D gene: TRBD1
clone size: NA
J gene: TRBJ1-2
CDR3 DNA: TGTGCCAGCAGTGAAAGGGACAGTAACTATGGCTACACCTTC
CDR3 protein: CASSERDSNYGYTF

V gene: TRBV2
D gene: NA
clone size: NA
J gene: TRBJ1-3
CDR3 DNA: TGTGCCAGCAGTGATCCCCTTGGGGACACCATATATTTT
CDR3 protein: CASSDPLGDTIYF